The following is a T cell receptor (beta chain) sequence with its context. Diagnostic criteria for definite or probable disease, in their recently defined form, were met by the patients with Susac syndrome. Random-hexamer reverse transcription was applied to roughly 0.45 to 1 ug RNA. Each CDR3 protein gets one entry after TCRdb re-called the immunoSEQ multiplex PCR reads with MiXCR. This repertoire shows roughly 190,000 distinct CDR3 sequences, 91% found once; its top ten account for around 0.079%. Germline CDR1 KGHDR, CDR2 SFDVKD. This CDR3 is 14 amino acids long. V shed 7 bases and J 0 bases; nucleotides not matched to a gene: 3. The data stem from a study of CD8 T cells in Susac syndrome. Study-wide context: Among sequenced Susac syndrome patients, roughly 6 had active disease and 8 or 9 were in remission. Patients with Susac syndrome were therapy-naive, taking corticosteroids, with some also receiving intravenous immunoglobulin, or taking intravenous immunoglobulin alone at the time their blood was drawn.

The material sequenced was CD4+ T cells from PBMCs. The chain links TRBV24-1 to TRBJ1-1, with TRBD1 identical over 8 bases. This TCR was sampled from a human donor with Susac syndrome. For the CDR3, the DNA is TGTGCCACCAGGGCGACAGGGGTGAACACTGAAGCTTTCTTT. Translation: CATRATGVNTEAFF.